Listed here are 25 T cell receptor beta chains from one sample, sequenced in a study of cytomegalovirus exposure and HLA in healthy donors. Primers: 60 Vbeta forward and 13 Jbeta reverse. Assay used: immunoSEQ multiplex PCR; TCRdb lists only in-frame clones, some missing. The sample includes some 65,000 clones, 68% of them seen just once. Source material: PBMCs. These receptors all stem from a woman under 40 in good health and CMV-seronegative.

This clone ranks as medium-sized. This chain links TRBV4-1 with TRBJ1-5; 7 bases map to TRBD1. The CDR3 consists of 14 residues. J lost 7 bases, V lost 1 base, and 4 bases had no gene match. Germline CDR1 reads MGHRA; CDR2 reads YSYEKL. The CDR3 nucleotides read TGCGCCAGCAGCCAAGGGCGGGACAGACAGCCCCAGCATTTT. Encoded protein: CASSQGRDRQPQHF.

V is TRBV25-1 and J is TRBJ1-2; no definite D call. The CDR3 sequence is 13 residues long. Germline V gene lookup returns CDR1 MGHDK and CDR2 SYGVNS. V was clipped by 4 bases and J by 0 bases, with 6 bases between them. CDR3 in DNA: TGTGCCAGCAGTGCACGGGCTAACTATGGCTACACCTTC. Translated: CASSARANYGYTF.

The chain employs TRBV5-1 and TRBJ1-5; no firm D call. Germline-derived CDR1 and CDR2 are SGHRS and YFSETQ. V lost 3 bases and J 7 bases, leaving 17 bases between the germline ends. The CDR3 spans 15 residues. DNA for the CDR3: TGCGCCAGCAGCTCGGAGGGCTTCCCGGAGCAGCCCCAGCATTTT. Its protein product is CASSSEGFPEQPQHF.

This chain connects TRBV5-1 to TRBJ2-4; no definite D call. Germline assignment: CDR1 SGHRS and CDR2 YFSETQ. This CDR3 region has 14 residues. V lost 0 bases to trimming and J lost 8 bases, with 12 bases between them. The CDR3 reads CASSLETSKDIQYF. Written as DNA, the CDR3 is TGCGCCAGCAGCTTGGAGACTTCCAAGGACATTCAGTACTTC.

J is TRBJ1-1 and V is TRBV7-8, with D unresolved. CDR3 length equals 16 residues. Germline V CDR1 and CDR2: SGHVS, FQNEAQ. V was trimmed by 4 bases and J by 3 bases, leaving 18 bases between them. In DNA form, the CDR3 reads TGTGCCAGCAGCTCTGGGAGCCCCCTATATGACACTGAAGCTTTCTTT. Its protein is CASSSGSPLYDTEAFF.

The rearrangement uses TRBV2 and TRBJ1-4, with 9 bases aligning to TRBD1. This CDR3 has 15 amino acids. CDR1 SNHLY and CDR2 FYNNEI come from the germline V gene. Trimming removed 4 bases from V and 9 bases from J; junction bases left unmatched: 9. Here the CDR3 DNA reads TGTGCCAGCAGTGTGGGGACAGGGACGACCAAAAAACTGTTTTTT. Protein product: CASSVGTGTTKKLFF.

This clone showed up just a few times. This chain uses TRBV27 with TRBJ2-5; D may be TRBD2 (7 bases). CDR3 length: 14 amino acids. From germline, CDR1 is MNHEY and CDR2 SMNVEV (reference sequence). V was pared by 3 bases and J by 4 bases, with 12 bases between. Here the CDR3 reads CASSFMGGLETQYF. Here the CDR3 DNA reads TGTGCCAGCAGTTTTATGGGGGGGCTAGAGACCCAGTACTTC.

This clone occurred a few times. This chain links TRBV30 with TRBJ1-3; 9 nucleotides line up with TRBD1. The CDR3 spans 16 residues. From germline, CDR1 is GTSNPN and CDR2 SVGIG (reference sequence). V shed 3 bases and J 3 bases; nucleotides not matched to a gene: 9. The CDR3 DNA reads TGTGCCTGGAGCCCATGGAGACAGGGGGATGGAAACACCATATATTTT. This gives the protein CAWSPWRQGDGNTIYF.

The rearrangement uses TRBV4-3 and TRBJ2-1; 15 nucleotides line up with TRBD2. CDR3 length: 19 residues. Unmatched junction bases numbered 7, after V lost 4 bases and J lost 0 bases. The germline V gene has CDR1 LGHNA and CDR2 YSLEER. CDR3 in amino acids: CASSLRTSGGASSYNEQFF. The DNA of the CDR3 is TGCGCCAGCAGCCTCAGGACTAGCGGGGGGGCCAGCTCCTACAATGAGCAGTTCTTC.

The chain carries TRBV2 and TRBJ1-4; the D gene is possibly TRBD1 (5 bases). Per germline, CDR1 SNHLY and CDR2 FYNNEI. Deletions cut 11 bases from V and 7 bases from J, with 14 bases between. The CDR3 is 12 amino acids. The CDR3 here is CAARGVAEKLFF. CDR3 in DNA: TGTGCCGCCCGGGGGGTAGCTGAAAAACTGTTTTTT. The full variable domain, with the rest looked up from reference TRBV2 and TRBJ1-4, is EPEVTQTPSHQVTQMGQEVILRCVPISNHLYFYWYRQILGQKVEFLVSFYNNEISEKSEIFDDQFSVERPDGSNFTLKIRSTKLEDSAMYFCAARGVAEKLFFGSGTQLSVL.

The chain is built from TRBV28 and TRBJ2-3, with D possibly TRBD2 on 5 matching bases. The CDR3 extends over 15 amino acids. Looked up from germline, CDR1 is MDHEN and CDR2 is SYDVKM. V was shortened by 2 bases and J by 0 bases, with 9 bases between the two germline ends. The DNA for the CDR3 is TGTGCCAGCAGTTTAAACGGGATGAGCACAGATACGCAGTATTTT. Its protein is CASSLNGMSTDTQYF.

The chain has TRBV19 and TRBJ2-7; 9 bases are shared with TRBD1. Trimming at V came to 5 bases and at J to 7 bases, leaving 9 bases not matched to a gene. The CDR3 covers 14 residues. CDR1 and CDR2 from the germline V gene are LNHDA and SQIVND (reference sequence). The CDR3 DNA reads TGTGCCAGTAGTGCGAAACAGGGGGCGGGAGAGCAGTACTTC. Translation gives CASSAKQGAGEQYF.

The chain employs TRBV13 and TRBJ1-2, with 7 nucleotides matching TRBD1. With V trimmed by 5 bases and J by 8 bases, 8 bases remained unmatched. The length of the CDR3 is 13 residues. Germline V gene sequence: CDR1 PRHDT, CDR2 FYEKMQ (reference sequence). The CDR3 sequence: CASSRQGILGYTF. The CDR3 nucleotides are TGTGCCAGCAGCCGACAGGGTATCTTAGGCTACACCTTC.

As to this clone: Different DNA sequences within this sample yield the same CDR3. The chain joins TRBV5-1 to TRBJ2-3, with 11 bases fitting TRBD2. This CDR3 region has 15 residues. J was trimmed by 3 bases and V by 0 bases; bases with no gene match: 0. Germline V gives CDR1 SGHRS, CDR2 YFSETQ. CDR3 region: CASSLGLAGTDTQYF. CDR3 DNA: TGCGCCAGCAGCTTGGGACTAGCGGGGACAGATACGCAGTATTTT.

V is TRBV7-9 and J is TRBJ2-5; maybe TRBD1 (6 bases). This CDR3 has 14 amino acids. Germline-derived CDR1 and CDR2 are SEHNR and FQNEAQ (reference sequence). V was clipped by 1 base and J by 1 base, with 7 bases between them. As DNA, the CDR3 is TGTGCCAGCAGCTTAGGGGGGCCCCAAGAGACCCAGTACTTC. Protein: CASSLGGPQETQYF.

The V and J genes are TRBV7-6 and TRBJ1-5, with D unclear. Germline V CDR1 and CDR2: SGHVS, FNYEAQ. The CDR3 consists of 15 residues. Trimming took off 0 bases at V and 0 bases at J, with 6 bases between the two ends. The DNA for the CDR3 is TGTGCCAGCAGCTTAGCCCACAGTAGCAATCAGCCCCAGCATTTT. Encoded protein: CASSLAHSSNQPQHF.

Only a few counts were recorded for this clone. At the DNA level, this CDR3 is encoded by other sequences in the same sample as well. This rearrangement joins TRBV5-8 to TRBJ1-1; the match to TRBD1 covers 8 bases. Germline V gene data show CDR1 as SGHTS and CDR2 as YDEGEE. With V trimmed by 3 bases and J by 1 base, 2 bases remained unmatched. The CDR3 has 14 amino acids. The CDR3: CASSSGQGNTEAFF. The CDR3 nucleotides are TGTGCCAGCAGCTCCGGACAGGGGAACACTGAAGCTTTCTTT.

J is TRBJ1-6 and V is TRBV2; 7 bases line up with TRBD1. Germline-derived CDR1 and CDR2 are SNHLY and FYNNEI. The CDR3 runs 16 residues. V gave up 8 bases and J gave up 0 bases; unmatched junction bases: 7. CDR3 amino acids: CASFRDRRSYNSPLHF. CDR3 nucleotide sequence: TGTGCCAGCTTCCGGGACAGACGCTCCTATAATTCACCCCTCCACTTT. The full variable domain, completed using reference TRBV2 and TRBJ1-6, is EPEVTQTPSHQVTQMGQEVILRCVPISNHLYFYWYRQILGQKVEFLVSFYNNEISEKSEIFDDQFSVERPDGSNFTLKIRSTKLEDSAMYFCASFRDRRSYNSPLHFGNGTRLTVT.

V gene TRBV7-2 combines with J gene TRBJ1-2, with no clear D. V lost 5 bases, J lost 0 bases, and 7 bases lay in between. CDR1 and CDR2 (germline): SGHTA, FQGNSA. CDR3 length equals 13 residues. This chain's CDR3 is CASSDGANYGYTF. CDR3 sequence (DNA): TGTGCCAGCAGCGACGGGGCTAACTATGGCTACACCTTC.

The chain combines TRBV4-1 with TRBJ2-1, with D possibly TRBD2 on 6 matching bases. The germline gives CDR1 MGHRA, CDR2 YSYEKL. This CDR3 region has 13 residues. Trimming shortened V by 2 bases and J by 11 bases, and 13 bases separated the two germline ends. The CDR3 loop reads CASSQLTLAQQFF. The CDR3 region has the DNA TGCGCCAGCAGCCAACTCACACTAGCTCAGCAGTTCTTC.

The rearrangement links TRBV6-4 to TRBJ2-3; weak D call: TRBD2 (6 bases). The CDR3 is made up of 16 amino acids. V dropped 0 bases and J dropped 10 bases, with 20 bases sitting between them. The germline CDR1 and CDR2 sequences are MRHNA and SNTAGT. The chain's CDR3 is CASSDSLSAGRGSQYF. The CDR3 DNA is TGTGCCAGCAGTGACTCTCTAAGCGCGGGGCGGGGTTCGCAGTATTTT.

The genes are TRBV30 and TRBJ1-4; tentative D call: TRBD1 (5 bases). The germline V and J ends were trimmed by 2 bases and 1 base, with 11 bases remaining between them. In germline, CDR1 is GTSNPN, CDR2 SVGIG (reference sequence). The CDR3 runs to 15 residues. The CDR3 DNA is TGTGCCTGGAGTCCGACCAGGGAAACTAATGAAAAACTGTTTTTT. Translated: CAWSPTRETNEKLFF. The whole variable domain, filled in from reference TRBV30 and TRBJ1-4, reads SQTIHQWPATLVQPVGSPLSLECTVEGTSNPNLYWYRQAAGRGLQLLFYSVGIGQISSEVPQNLSASRPQDRQFILSSKKLLLSDSGFYLCAWSPTRETNEKLFFGSGTQLSVL.

The chain employs TRBV9 and TRBJ2-1; TRBD2 agrees at 9 bases. Losses at the gene ends were 3 bases for V and 8 bases for J; bases not matched to a gene: 12. There are 16 residues in the CDR3. Germline values: CDR1 SGDLS, CDR2 YYNGEE. The CDR3 sequence: CASSALGAGGPDEQFF. The DNA for the CDR3 is TGTGCCAGCAGCGCCCTGGGGGCGGGGGGGCCGGATGAGCAGTTCTTC.

The V call is TRBV5-6, the J call TRBJ2-4, with 7 bases aligning to TRBD2. The CDR3 has 18 residues. The germline V gene encodes CDR1 SGHDT and CDR2 YYEEEE. Trimming cost V 2 bases and J 0 bases; bases outside gene matches: 11. The CDR3 is CASSFVGQGRGAKNIQYF. As DNA, the CDR3 is TGTGCCAGCAGCTTCGTGGGCCAAGGGAGGGGAGCCAAAAACATTCAGTACTTC. Variable domain in full (rest from reference TRBV5-6 and TRBJ2-4): DAGVTQSPTHLIKTRGQQVTLRCSPKSGHDTVSWYQQALGQGPQFIFQYYEEEERQRGNFPDRFSGHQFPNYSSELNVNALLLGDSALYLCASSFVGQGRGAKNIQYFGAGTRLSVL.

The genes are TRBV2 and TRBJ1-6; 7 bases agree with TRBD1. V gave up 6 bases and J gave up 9 bases; unmatched junction bases: 14. This CDR3 comprises 16 residues. In germline, CDR1 is SNHLY, CDR2 FYNNEI. CDR3 sequence (DNA): TGTGCCAGCAGCGACCAGGGGGATCCGGGATCTTCACCCCTCCACTTT. Its translation is CASSDQGDPGSSPLHF.